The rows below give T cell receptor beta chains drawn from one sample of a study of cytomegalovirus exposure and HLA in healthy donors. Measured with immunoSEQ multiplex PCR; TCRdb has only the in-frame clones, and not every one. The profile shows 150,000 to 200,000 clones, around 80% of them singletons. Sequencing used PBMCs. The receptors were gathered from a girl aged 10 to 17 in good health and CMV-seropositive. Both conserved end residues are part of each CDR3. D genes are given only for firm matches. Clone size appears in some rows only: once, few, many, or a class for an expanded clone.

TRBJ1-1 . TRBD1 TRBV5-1 CASSLEVTGLAEAFF TGCGCCAGCAGCTTGGAGGTGACAGGGTTGGCTGAAGCTTTCTTT
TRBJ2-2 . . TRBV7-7 CASSFTGSGAGELFF TGTGCTAGCAGCTTTACAGGGTCAGGGGCCGGGGAGCTGTTTTTT
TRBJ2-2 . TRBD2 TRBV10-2 CATGLARTGELFF TGCGCCACAGGACTAGCTAGGACCGGGGAGCTGTTTTTT
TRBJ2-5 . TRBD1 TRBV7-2 CASSADRAGETQYF TGTGCCAGCAGCGCGGACAGGGCGGGGGAGACCCAGTACTTC
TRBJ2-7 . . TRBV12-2 CASRQGTGTYEQYF TGTGCAAGTCGCCAGGGGACAGGGACCTACGAGCAGTACTTC
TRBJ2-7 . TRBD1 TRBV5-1 CASSYRQGSYEQYF TGCGCCAGCAGCTACCGACAGGGGTCCTACGAGCAGTACTTC
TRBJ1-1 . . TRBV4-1 CARSPGRALGNTEAFF TGCGCCAGAAGCCCGGGAAGGGCGCTGGGGAACACTGAAGCTTTCTTT
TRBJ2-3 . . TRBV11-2 CASSLSFGPDTQYF TGTGCCAGCAGCTTGTCGTTTGGCCCAGATACGCAGTATTTT
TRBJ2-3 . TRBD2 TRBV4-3 CASSEGSGIADTQYF TGCGCCAGCAGCGAAGGTAGCGGGATAGCAGATACGCAGTATTTT
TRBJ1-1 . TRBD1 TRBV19 CASSIGDRAGTEAFF TGTGCCAGTAGTATAGGCGACAGGGCGGGCACTGAAGCTTTCTTT
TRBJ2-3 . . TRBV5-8 CASSLMTSTDTQYF TGTGCCAGCAGCCTTATGACTAGCACAGATACGCAGTATTTT
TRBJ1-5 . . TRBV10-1 CASSESVYQPQHF TGCGCCAGCAGTGAATCGGTTTATCAGCCCCAGCATTTT
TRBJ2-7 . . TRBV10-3 CAISDQGSYEQYF TGTGCCATCAGTGATCAGGGTTCCTACGAGCAGTACTTC
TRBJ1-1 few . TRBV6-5 CASSYSGTLDTEAFF TGTGCCAGCAGTTACTCGGGGACATTGGACACTGAAGCTTTCTTT
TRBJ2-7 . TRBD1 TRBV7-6 CASSSGGHYEQYF TGTGCCAGCAGCTCAGGGGGCCACTACGAGCAGTACTTC
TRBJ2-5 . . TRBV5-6 CASSLGPATGWQETQYF TGTGCCAGCAGCTTGGGGCCGGCTACAGGGTGGCAAGAGACCCAGTACTTC
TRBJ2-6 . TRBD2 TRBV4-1 CASSQGTSLSGANVLTF TGCGCCAGCAGCCAAGGGACTAGTCTTTCTGGGGCCAACGTCCTGACTTTC
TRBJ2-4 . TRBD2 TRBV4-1 CASSPMGLAGLAKNIQYF TGCGCCAGCAGCCCAATGGGACTAGCGGGACTAGCCAAAAACATTCAGTACTTC
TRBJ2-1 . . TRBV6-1 CASSDAAEQFF TGTGCCAGCAGTGATGCGGCTGAGCAGTTCTTC
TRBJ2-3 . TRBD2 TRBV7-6 CASSFREADTQYF TGTGCCAGCAGCTTCCGGGAGGCAGATACGCAGTATTTT
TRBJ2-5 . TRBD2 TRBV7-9 CASGTSGFQETQYF TGTGCCAGCGGGACTAGCGGTTTCCAAGAGACCCAGTACTTC
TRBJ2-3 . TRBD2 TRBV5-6 CASSFGGGLDTQYF TGTGCCAGCAGCTTTGGGGGGGGACTAGATACGCAGTATTTT
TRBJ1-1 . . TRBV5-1 CASSGGASGTEAFF TGCGCCAGCAGCGGCGGGGCAAGTGGCACTGAAGCTTTCTTT
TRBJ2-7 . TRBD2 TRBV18 CASSPPSGTSVRGEQYF TGTGCCAGCTCACCACCGTCCGGGACTAGCGTCCGGGGCGAGCAGTACTTC
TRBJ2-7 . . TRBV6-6 CASSSPERALEQYF TGTGCCAGCAGTTCGCCAGAGCGGGCCTTAGAGCAGTACTTC
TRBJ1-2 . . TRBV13 CASSLGGRFYGYTF TGTGCCAGCAGCTTAGGAGGGAGGTTCTATGGCTACACCTTC
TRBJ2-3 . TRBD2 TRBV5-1 CASSLETSGADTQYF TGCGCCAGCAGCTTGGAGACTAGCGGAGCAGATACGCAGTATTTT
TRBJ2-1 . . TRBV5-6 CASSRRTPDRSYNEQFF TGTGCCAGCAGCCGACGGACCCCGGACAGATCCTACAATGAGCAGTTCTTC
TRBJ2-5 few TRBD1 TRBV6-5 CASSYNPRGHQYF TGTGCCAGCAGTTACAATCCCAGGGGGCACCAGTACTTC
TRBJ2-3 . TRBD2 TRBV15 CATSEGGLAADTQYF TGTGCCACCAGCGAAGGGGGACTAGCGGCAGATACGCAGTATTTT
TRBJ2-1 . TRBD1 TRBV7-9 CASSERQGASYNEQFF TGTGCCAGCAGCGAGAGACAGGGGGCGTCCTACAATGAGCAGTTCTTC
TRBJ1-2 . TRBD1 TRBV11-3 CASSLADRGFHGYTF TGTGCCAGCAGCTTAGCGGACAGGGGATTTCACGGCTACACCTTC
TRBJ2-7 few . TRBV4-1 CASSQDLNSAPIYEQYF TGCGCCAGCAGCCAAGACTTGAATAGCGCCCCTATCTACGAGCAGTACTTC
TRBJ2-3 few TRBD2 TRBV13 CASSPGTSGMGDTQYF TGTGCCAGCAGCCCCGGGACTAGCGGGATGGGAGATACGCAGTATTTT
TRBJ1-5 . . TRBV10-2 CASSESRDQPQHF TGCGCCAGCAGTGAGTCGAGGGATCAGCCCCAGCATTTT
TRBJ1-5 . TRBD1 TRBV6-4 CASSAGGGNQPQHF TGTGCCAGCAGCGCAGGGGGCGGAAATCAGCCCCAGCATTTT
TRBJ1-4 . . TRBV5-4 CASSLVTGSTEKLFF TGTGCCAGCAGCTTGGTCACAGGGAGCACGGAAAAACTGTTTTTT
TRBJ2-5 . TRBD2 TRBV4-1 CASSQGEGKETQYF TGCGCCAGCAGCCAAGGGGAGGGGAAGGAGACCCAGTACTTC